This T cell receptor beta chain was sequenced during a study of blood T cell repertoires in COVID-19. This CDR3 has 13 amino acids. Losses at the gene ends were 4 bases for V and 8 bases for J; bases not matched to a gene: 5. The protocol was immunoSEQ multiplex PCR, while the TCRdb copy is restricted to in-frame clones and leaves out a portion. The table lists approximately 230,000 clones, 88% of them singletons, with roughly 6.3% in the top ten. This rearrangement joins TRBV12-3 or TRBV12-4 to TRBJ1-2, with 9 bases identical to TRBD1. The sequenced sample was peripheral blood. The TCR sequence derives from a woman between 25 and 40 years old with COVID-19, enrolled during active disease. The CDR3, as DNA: TGTGCCAGCAGTTACCGGACAGGGGAAGGCTACACCTTC. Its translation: CASSYRTGEGYTF.